The 10 T cell receptor beta chains below all came from one sample that was sequenced in a study of regulatory T cells in long-lasting Graves disease (dated by TCRdb to 2020 to 2023). The time point label for this specimen denotes: newly diagnosed GD, antithyroid drugs for less than 3 months. RNA was extracted from PBMCs in TRIzol for both TCR sequencing and RNA sequencing. Library preparation was by multiplex PCR. Sequencing instrument: Illumina HiSeq 4000. CDR3 regions were amplified by Arm-PCR with iRepertoire HTBI primers to construct TCR beta libraries. TCRdb redid the processing of the public reads, applying fastp at Q25 and MiXCR, and retained in-frame beta chains. Here each entry gathers all rows of one CDR3 protein and keeps the most common genes and DNA. In all, the sample holds about 540,000 distinct CDR3 sequences, and approximately 13% of those were seen once. The ten largest clonotypes hold roughly a tenth of the sample.

These same data were also listed under a study on T cells in Graves' hyperthyroidism and ophthalmopathy.

The sequences come from peripheral blood mononuclear cells (PBMCs), collected at new diagnosis, from a patient treated with antithyroid drugs. These receptors all stem from a man younger than 40 with Graves disease. Donor details come from another sample of the same person, matched by shared clones.

This clonotype was seen repeatedly, ten times or more. This sequence joins TRBV24-1 and TRBJ1-1; no reliable D call. Germline CDR1 is KGHDR and CDR2 is SFDVKD. With 3 bases removed from V and 0 bases from J, the gap between germline ends came to 7 bases. This CDR3 comprises 14 residues. CDR3 loop: CATSDGSMNTEAFF. DNA of the CDR3: TGTGCCACCAGTGATGGATCCATGAACACTGAAGCTTTCTTT.

This clonotype was seen ten or more times. This chain connects TRBV29-1 to TRBJ2-1; 7 bases are shared with TRBD2. Trimming removed 4 bases from V and 2 bases from J; junction bases left unmatched: 5. Per germline, CDR1 SQVTM and CDR2 ANQGSEA. The CDR3 sequence is 14 residues long. The CDR3 region is CSVAREVAYNEQFF. The CDR3 DNA reads as TGCAGCGTTGCCCGGGAGGTTGCCTACAATGAGCAGTTCTTC.

This clonotype has a handful of counts. Being one base from a much bigger clone, this may be a read error. V usage is TRBV20-1 and J usage is TRBJ2-7; D gene uncertain. The CDR3 covers 14 residues. Trimming stripped 6 bases from V and 4 bases from J, with 19 bases between. CDR1 is DFQATT and CDR2 is SNEGSKA in the germline V gene (reference sequence). The DNA of the CDR3 is TGCAGTGCCATTCAGAGTGCCGGTGGTTACGAGCAGTACTTC. Encoded protein: CSAIQSAGGYEQYF.

The chain joins TRBV6-1 to TRBJ1-1; D is possibly TRBD1 (5 bases). V was pared by 10 bases and J by 4 bases, with 16 bases between. In germline, CDR1 is MNHNS, CDR2 SASEGT. The CDR3 has 13 residues. The CDR3 region has the DNA TGTGCCATCGACGCAGGGTTTACCACTGAAGCTTTCTTT. This codes for CAIDAGFTTEAFF.

Only a few counts were recorded for this clonotype. V gene TRBV7-2 combines with J gene TRBJ2-5, with D possibly being TRBD1 or TRBD2 (5 bases each). CDR1 SGHTA and CDR2 FQGNSA come from the germline V gene. This CDR3 is built from 13 residues. The germline V and J ends were trimmed by 5 bases and 7 bases, with 14 bases remaining between them. CDR3 sequence (DNA): TGTGCCAGCAGCCACGGGACGGCGGGGACCCAGTACTTC. Translation: CASSHGTAGTQYF.

Concerning this clonotype: Since a much larger clone is just one base distant, this may be a read error. V gene TRBV5-1 combines with J gene TRBJ1-2; weak D call: TRBD1 (5 bases). Germline V gene sequence: CDR1 SGHRS, CDR2 YFSETQ. This CDR3 has 14 amino acids. The CDR3 loop reads CASSPRQGYYGYTF. The DNA of the CDR3 is TGTGCCAGCAGCCCTCGGCAGGGTTACTATGGCTACACCTTC.

This clonotype was counted many times. This rearrangement joins TRBV25-1 to TRBJ2-1; D may be TRBD2 (6 bases). Trimming stripped 6 bases from V and 3 bases from J, with 21 bases between. This CDR3 is built from 17 residues. Germline loops: CDR1 MGHDK, CDR2 SYGVNS. The CDR3: CASRSGGLARGYNEQFF. The CDR3 nucleotides are TGTGCCAGCAGAAGCGGAGGCCTAGCGAGGGGCTACAATGAGCAGTTCTTC.

This clonotype was detected only a few times. The chain recombines TRBV6-1 with TRBJ1-5; a possible D gene is TRBD1 (6 bases). This CDR3 has 15 residues. Germline V gives CDR1 MNHNS, CDR2 SASEGT. Trimming removed 4 bases from V and 4 bases from J, with 14 bases in between. CDR3 DNA sequence: TGTGCCAGCAGTGGGGGGACATCATTGAATCAGCCCCAGCATTTT. It translates to CASSGGTSLNQPQHF.

Remarks on this clonotype: A read error may explain this, as a much larger clone is one base away. The chain uses TRBV6-2 or TRBV6-3 and TRBJ2-6; 10 bases are a match to TRBD1. The CDR3 totals 16 residues. J lost 6 bases, V lost 6 bases, and 8 bases had no gene match. The germline gives CDR1 MNHEY, CDR2 SVGEGT. The chain's CDR3 is CASRDRGLDVANVLTF. The CDR3 DNA sequence: TGTGCCAGCAGGGACAGGGGGTTGGACGTGGCCAACGTCCTGACTTTC.

In the case of this clonotype: This sequence may be a read error, since a much larger clone differs from it by one base. The chain couples TRBV29-1 to TRBJ2-1; D gene uncertain. Per germline, CDR1 SQVTM and CDR2 ANQGSEA. This CDR3 is built from 11 residues. V lost 5 bases, J lost 7 bases, and 9 bases lay in between. The chain's CDR3 is CSVLESNEQFF. The CDR3 DNA is TGCAGCGTTCTAGAGTCAAATGAGCAGTTCTTC.